This TCR beta chain derives from a study of T-cell memory formation after mild COVID-19. Overall study findings and caveats: Clones contracting over day 15 to 85 were CD4/CD8 balanced, with later expanders leaning CD4+.

TCRdb reprocessed the 5' RACE reads via MiXCR and lists one record per CDR3 protein. The sample yields about 540,000 distinct CDR3 sequences, roughly 21% seen once. This clonotype has at least ten counts. As yet, its antigen is unknown. This CDR3 is built from 14 residues. V lost 2 bases to trimming and J lost 2 bases, with 11 bases between them. Germline CDR1 and CDR2: SGDLS and YYNGEE. The sample taken for sequencing was PBMCs or a T cell subset sorted from them (not recorded which). This receptor was taken from an adult woman who had mild COVID-19 (a few samples of this study predate the infection). Cell type and time point are not known. The rearrangement uses TRBV9 and TRBJ2-7, with D possibly being TRBD1 (7 bases). The CDR3 is CASSVQGGPYEQYF. As DNA, the CDR3 is TGTGCCAGCAGCGTTCAGGGGGGACCCTACGAGCAGTACTTC. Complete variable domain (other parts from reference TRBV9 and TRBJ2-7): DSGVTQTPKHLITATGQRVTLRCSPRSGDLSVYWYQQSLDQGLQFLIQYYNGEERAKGNILERFSAQQFPDLHSELNLSSLELGDSALYFCASSVQGGPYEQYFGPGTRLTVT.